This TCR beta chain appears in the sequencing data of a study of blood T cells in healthy people across ages. Turning to this clonotype: Its antigen is not known.

The CDR3 is 17 amino acids. PCR was performed a second time for about 7 to 11 cycles using a sample-barcoded 5' primer and a J-beta primer mix. TCRdb called the 5' RACE reads again in MiXCR, with one record for every CDR3 protein. The sample yields about 680,000 distinct CDR3 sequences, around 48% seen once. Per individual sample, total RNA of at least 6 micrograms was extracted. Study results and caveats: Unknown CMV status may confound age-related changes in expanded clones. TCR beta diversity, measured per million T cells, fell in a roughly linear way with age.

This clonotype was obtained from a woman aged 55 to 70 in good health. Material for sequencing was blood. This sequence joins TRBV12-3 or TRBV12-4 and TRBJ2-4, with TRBD2 identical over 11 bases. The last part of the DNA fits TRBJ2-5 better; the J call may be wrong. The CDR3 loop is CASSFKVAGGLEETQYF. CDR3 in DNA: TGTGCCAGCAGTTTTAAGGTAGCGGGAGGGCTCGAAGAGACCCAGTACTTC.